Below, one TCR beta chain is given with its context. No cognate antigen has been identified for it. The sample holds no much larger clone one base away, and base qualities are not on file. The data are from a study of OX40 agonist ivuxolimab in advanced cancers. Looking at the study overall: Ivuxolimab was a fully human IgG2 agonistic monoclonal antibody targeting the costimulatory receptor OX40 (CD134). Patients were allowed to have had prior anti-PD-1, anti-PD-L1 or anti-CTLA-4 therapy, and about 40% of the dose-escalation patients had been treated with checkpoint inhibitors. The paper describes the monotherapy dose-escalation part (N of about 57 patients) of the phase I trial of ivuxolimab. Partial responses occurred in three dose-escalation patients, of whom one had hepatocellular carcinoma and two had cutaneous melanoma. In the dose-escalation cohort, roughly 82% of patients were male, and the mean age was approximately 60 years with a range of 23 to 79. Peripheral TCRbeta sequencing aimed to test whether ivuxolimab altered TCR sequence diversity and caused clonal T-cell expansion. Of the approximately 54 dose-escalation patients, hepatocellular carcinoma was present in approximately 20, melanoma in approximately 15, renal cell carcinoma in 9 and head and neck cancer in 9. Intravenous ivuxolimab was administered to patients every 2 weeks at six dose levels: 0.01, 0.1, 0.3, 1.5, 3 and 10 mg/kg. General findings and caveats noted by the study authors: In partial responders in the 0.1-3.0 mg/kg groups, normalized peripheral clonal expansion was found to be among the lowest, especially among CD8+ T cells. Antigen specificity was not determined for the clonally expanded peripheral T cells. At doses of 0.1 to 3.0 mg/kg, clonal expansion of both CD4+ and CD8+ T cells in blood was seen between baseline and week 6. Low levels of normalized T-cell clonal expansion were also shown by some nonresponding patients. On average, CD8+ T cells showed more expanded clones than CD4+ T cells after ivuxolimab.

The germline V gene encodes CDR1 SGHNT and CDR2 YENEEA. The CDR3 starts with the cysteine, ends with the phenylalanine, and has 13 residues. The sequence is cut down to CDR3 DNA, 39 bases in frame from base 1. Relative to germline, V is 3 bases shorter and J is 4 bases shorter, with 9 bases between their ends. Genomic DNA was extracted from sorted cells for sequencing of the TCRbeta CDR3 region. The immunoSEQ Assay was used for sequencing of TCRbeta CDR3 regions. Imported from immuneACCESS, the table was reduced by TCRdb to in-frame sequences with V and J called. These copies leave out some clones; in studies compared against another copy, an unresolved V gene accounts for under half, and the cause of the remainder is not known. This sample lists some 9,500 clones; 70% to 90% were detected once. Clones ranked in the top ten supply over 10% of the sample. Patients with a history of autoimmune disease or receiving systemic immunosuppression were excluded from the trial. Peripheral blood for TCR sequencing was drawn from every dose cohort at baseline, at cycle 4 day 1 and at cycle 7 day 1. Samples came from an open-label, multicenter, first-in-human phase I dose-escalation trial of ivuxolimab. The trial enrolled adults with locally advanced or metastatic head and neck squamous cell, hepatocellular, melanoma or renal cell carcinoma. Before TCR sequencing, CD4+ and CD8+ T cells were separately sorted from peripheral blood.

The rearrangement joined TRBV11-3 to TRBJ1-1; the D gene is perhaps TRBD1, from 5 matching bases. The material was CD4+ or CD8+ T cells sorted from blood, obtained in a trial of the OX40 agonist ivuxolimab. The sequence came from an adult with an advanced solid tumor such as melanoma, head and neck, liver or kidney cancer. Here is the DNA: TGTGCCAGCAGCTTTCAGGGTGGCACTGAAGCTTTCTTT. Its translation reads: CASSFQGGTEAFF.